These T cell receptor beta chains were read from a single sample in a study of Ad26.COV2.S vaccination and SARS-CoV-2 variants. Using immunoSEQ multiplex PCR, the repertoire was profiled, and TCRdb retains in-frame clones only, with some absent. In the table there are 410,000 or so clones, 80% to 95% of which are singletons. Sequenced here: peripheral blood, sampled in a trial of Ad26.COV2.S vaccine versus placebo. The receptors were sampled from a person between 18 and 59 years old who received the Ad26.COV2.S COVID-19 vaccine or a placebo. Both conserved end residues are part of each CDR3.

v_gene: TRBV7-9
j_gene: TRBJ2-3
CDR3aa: CASSKLGDDTQYF

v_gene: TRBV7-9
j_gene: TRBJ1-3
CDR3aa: CASSLVRTGGSSGNTIYF

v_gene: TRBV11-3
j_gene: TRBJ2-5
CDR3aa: CASSPGLSETQYF

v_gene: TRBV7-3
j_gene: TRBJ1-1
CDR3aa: CASSLFGNTEAFF

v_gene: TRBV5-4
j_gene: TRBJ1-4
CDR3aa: CASSLANEEKLFF

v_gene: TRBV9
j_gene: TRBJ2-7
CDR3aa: CASGGQNSYEQYF

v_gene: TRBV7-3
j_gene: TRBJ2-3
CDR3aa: CASSLKGLSDTQYF

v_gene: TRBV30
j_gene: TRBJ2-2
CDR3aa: CAWTSENTGELFF

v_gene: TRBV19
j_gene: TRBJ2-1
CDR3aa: CASSVTGWEQFF

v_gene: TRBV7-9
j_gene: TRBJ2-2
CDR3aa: CASSLGTRTTNTGELFF

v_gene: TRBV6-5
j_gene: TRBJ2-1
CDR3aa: CASSPGPYNEQFF

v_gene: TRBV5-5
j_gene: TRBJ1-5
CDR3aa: CASSLLESNQPQHF

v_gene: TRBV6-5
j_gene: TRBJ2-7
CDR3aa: CATSRGGIDEQYF

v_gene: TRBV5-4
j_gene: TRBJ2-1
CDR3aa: CASSLPSGRADRNEQFF

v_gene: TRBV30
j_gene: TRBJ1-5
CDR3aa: CAWSVGGYNQPQHF

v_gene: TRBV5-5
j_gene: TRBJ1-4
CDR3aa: CASSRTGTDATNEKLFF